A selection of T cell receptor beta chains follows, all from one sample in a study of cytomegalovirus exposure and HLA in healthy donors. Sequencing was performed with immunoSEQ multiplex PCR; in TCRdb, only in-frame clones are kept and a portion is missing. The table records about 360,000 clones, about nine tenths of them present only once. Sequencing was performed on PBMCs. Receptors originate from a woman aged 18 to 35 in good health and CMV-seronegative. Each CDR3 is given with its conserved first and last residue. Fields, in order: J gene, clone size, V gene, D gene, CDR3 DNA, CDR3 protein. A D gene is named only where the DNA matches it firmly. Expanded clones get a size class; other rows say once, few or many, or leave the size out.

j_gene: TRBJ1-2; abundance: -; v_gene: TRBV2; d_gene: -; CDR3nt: TGTGCCAGTCTGGGACAAATCAGAAATTATGGCTACACCTTC; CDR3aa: CASLGQIRNYGYTF
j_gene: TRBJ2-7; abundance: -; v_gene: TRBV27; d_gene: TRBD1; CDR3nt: TGTGCCAGCAGTGCTCGGACAGGGTCCTACGAGCAGTACTTC; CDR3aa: CASSARTGSYEQYF
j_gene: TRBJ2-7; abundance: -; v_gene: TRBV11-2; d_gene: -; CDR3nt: TGTGCCAGCAGCTTCGCCCGGGTCTACGAGCAGTACTTC; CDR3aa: CASSFARVYEQYF
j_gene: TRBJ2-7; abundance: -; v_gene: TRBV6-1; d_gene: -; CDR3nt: TGTGCCAGCAGTGAAGCGAGGGACATCTCCTACGAGCAGTACTTC; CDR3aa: CASSEARDISYEQYF
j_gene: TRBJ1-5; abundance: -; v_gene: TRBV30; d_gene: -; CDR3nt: TGTGCCTGGAGTGTCCCCGGGATTAGCAATCAGCCCCAGCATTTT; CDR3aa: CAWSVPGISNQPQHF
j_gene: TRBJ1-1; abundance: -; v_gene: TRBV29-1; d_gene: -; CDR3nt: TGCAGCGTTGTGTCGGGGAACACTGAAGCTTTCTTT; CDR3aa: CSVVSGNTEAFF
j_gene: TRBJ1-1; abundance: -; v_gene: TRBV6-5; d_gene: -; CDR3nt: TGTGCCAGCGGGAGGTACACTGAAGCTTTCTTT; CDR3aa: CASGRYTEAFF
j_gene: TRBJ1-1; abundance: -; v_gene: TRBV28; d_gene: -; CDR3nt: TGTGCCAGCAGTTTAGGAACCTCGCGGGGCATGAACACTGAAGCTTTCTTT; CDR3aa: CASSLGTSRGMNTEAFF
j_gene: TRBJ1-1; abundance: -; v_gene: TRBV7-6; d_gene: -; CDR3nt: TGTGCCAGCAGCTTTAGGCAGGGAAGAAGAATGAACACTGAAGCTTTCTTT; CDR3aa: CASSFRQGRRMNTEAFF
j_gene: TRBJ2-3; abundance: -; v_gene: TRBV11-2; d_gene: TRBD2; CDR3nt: TGTGCCAGCAGCTTCCCAGCGGGGGGGCCGGGAGCTACGCAGTATTTT; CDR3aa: CASSFPAGGPGATQYF
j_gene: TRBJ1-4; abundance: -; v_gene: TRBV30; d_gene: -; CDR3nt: TGTGCCTGGAGTTTAGGGGACTCCCTCACTGTTAATGAAAAACTGTTTTTT; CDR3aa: CAWSLGDSLTVNEKLFF
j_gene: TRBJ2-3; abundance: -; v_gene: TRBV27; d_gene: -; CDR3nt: TGTGCCAGCAGTTTTTCGAGCACAGATACGCAGTATTTT; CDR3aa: CASSFSSTDTQYF
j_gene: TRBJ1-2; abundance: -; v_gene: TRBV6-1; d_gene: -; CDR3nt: TGTGCCAGCAGCGACCCGGGTTATACGTCCTATGGCTACACCTTC; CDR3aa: CASSDPGYTSYGYTF
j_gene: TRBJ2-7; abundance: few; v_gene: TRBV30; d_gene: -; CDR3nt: TGTGCCTGGAGTGCAAGGCGGGAGCAGTACTTC; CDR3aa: CAWSARREQYF
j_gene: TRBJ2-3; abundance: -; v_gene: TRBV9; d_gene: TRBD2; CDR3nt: TGTGCCAGCAACGGTCCTCTTAGCGGGAGTAGCACAGATACGCAGTATTTT; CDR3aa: CASNGPLSGSSTDTQYF
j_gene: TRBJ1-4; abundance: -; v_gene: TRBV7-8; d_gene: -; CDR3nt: TGTGCCAGCAGCTCCTCTAAGACTTTTGAAAAACTGTTTTTT; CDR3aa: CASSSSKTFEKLFF
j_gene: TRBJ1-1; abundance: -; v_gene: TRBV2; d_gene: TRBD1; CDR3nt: TGTGCCAGCAGTCCCACCCGGCTTGGACAGGGTTCTGAAGCTTTCTTT; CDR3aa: CASSPTRLGQGSEAFF
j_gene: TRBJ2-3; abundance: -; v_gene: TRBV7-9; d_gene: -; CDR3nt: TGTGCCAGCAGCTTAGAGTACGGGAGCACAGATACGCAGTATTTT; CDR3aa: CASSLEYGSTDTQYF
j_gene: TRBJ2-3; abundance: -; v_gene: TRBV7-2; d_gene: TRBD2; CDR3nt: TGTGCCAGCAGCCAAGAACTAGCGGCTAGCACAGATACGCAGTATTTT; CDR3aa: CASSQELAASTDTQYF
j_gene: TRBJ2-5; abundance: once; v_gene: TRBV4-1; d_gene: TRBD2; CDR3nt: TGCGCCAGCAGCCGCCCGACTAGCGGACAAGAGACCCAGTACTTC; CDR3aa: CASSRPTSGQETQYF
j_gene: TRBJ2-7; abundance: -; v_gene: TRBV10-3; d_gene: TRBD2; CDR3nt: TGTGCCATCGGTAGCGGGAGCTCCTACGAGCAGTACTTC; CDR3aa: CAIGSGSSYEQYF
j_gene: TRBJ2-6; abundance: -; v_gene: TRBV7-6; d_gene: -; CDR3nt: TGTGCCAGCAAGGGGGGGCCTGGGGCCAACGTCCTGACTTTC; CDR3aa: CASKGGPGANVLTF
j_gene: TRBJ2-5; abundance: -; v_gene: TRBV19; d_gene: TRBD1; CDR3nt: TGTGCCAGTAGCCGACAGGGGGCGAAGGAGACCCAGTACTTC; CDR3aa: CASSRQGAKETQYF
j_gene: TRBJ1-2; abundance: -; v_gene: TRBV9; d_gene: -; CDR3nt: TGTGCCAGCGGCCTGCAGCGTTATGGCTACACCTTC; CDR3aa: CASGLQRYGYTF
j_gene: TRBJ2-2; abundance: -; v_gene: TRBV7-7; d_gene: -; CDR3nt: TGTGCCAGCAGCTTTGGGCAGGGCAGAACCGGGGAGCTGTTTTTT; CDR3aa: CASSFGQGRTGELFF
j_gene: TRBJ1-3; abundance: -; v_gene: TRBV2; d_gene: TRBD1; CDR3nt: TGTGCCAGTGCCGGGACAGGGCCTCGCCGGGGAAACACCATATATTTT; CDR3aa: CASAGTGPRRGNTIYF
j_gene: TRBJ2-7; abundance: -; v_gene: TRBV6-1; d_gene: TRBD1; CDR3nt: TGTGCCTCTCTGGAGGACAGGGGCTACGAGCAGTACTTC; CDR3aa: CASLEDRGYEQYF
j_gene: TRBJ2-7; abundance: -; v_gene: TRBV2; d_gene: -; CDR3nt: TGTGCCAGCATGGGAGGACCCCACTACGAGCAGTACTTC; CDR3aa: CASMGGPHYEQYF
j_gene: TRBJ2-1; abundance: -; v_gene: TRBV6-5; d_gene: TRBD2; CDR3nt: TGTGCCAGCAGTTCACGCACTAGCGGCTCCTACAATGAGCAGTTCTTC; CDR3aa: CASSSRTSGSYNEQFF
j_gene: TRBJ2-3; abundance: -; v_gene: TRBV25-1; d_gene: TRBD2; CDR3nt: TGTGCCAGCAGTGATGTTCCGGGACTAGCGACAGATACGCAGTATTTT; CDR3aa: CASSDVPGLATDTQYF
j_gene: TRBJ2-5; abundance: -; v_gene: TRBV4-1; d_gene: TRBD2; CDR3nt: TGCGCCAGCAGCCAAGCGGATAGCGGGTCACCTTTAACGGTGACCCAGTACTTC; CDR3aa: CASSQADSGSPLTVTQYF
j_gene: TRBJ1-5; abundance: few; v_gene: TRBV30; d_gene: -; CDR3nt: TGTGCCTGGACACAGGGCTTAGGGCAGCCCCAGCATTTT; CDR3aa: CAWTQGLGQPQHF
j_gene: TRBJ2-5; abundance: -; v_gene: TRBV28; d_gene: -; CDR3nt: TGTGCCAGCAGTTCTGGGAGCGAGACCCAGTACTTC; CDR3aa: CASSSGSETQYF
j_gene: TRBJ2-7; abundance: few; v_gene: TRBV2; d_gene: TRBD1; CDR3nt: TGTGCCAGCATCCCTCCCGGGACAGGGGCCCACGAGCAGTACTTC; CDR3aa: CASIPPGTGAHEQYF
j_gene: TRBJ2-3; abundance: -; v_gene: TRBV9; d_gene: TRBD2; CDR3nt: TGTGCCAGCAGCCCCAATAGCGGGAGTGGGCATACGCAGTATTTT; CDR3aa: CASSPNSGSGHTQYF
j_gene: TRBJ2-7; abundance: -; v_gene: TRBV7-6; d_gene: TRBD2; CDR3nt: TGTGCCAGCAGCCCTGAGGGACTAGCGGGACCCTACGAGCAGTACTTC; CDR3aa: CASSPEGLAGPYEQYF
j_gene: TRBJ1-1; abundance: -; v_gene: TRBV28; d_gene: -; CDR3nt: TGTGCCAGCAGTTTCCCGGGTGGGCGGGATGAAGCTTTCTTT; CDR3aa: CASSFPGGRDEAFF
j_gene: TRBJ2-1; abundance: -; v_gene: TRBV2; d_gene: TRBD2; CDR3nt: TGTGCCAGCATCACCGGGACTAGCGTTTACAATGAGCAGTTCTTC; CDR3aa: CASITGTSVYNEQFF
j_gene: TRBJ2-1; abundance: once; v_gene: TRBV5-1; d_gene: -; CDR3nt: TGCGCCAGCAGCTTGGAAGGCGGGATCGGACGATACAATGAGCAGTTCTTC; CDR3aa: CASSLEGGIGRYNEQFF
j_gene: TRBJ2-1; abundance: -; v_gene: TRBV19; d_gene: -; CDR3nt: TGTGCCAGTAAGGATAGCGGCGGGTCTTACCTCAATGAGCAGTTCTTC; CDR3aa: CASKDSGGSYLNEQFF
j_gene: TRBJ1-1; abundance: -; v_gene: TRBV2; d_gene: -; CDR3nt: TGTGCCAGCAAAAAGGAGGGGAACACTGAAGCTTTCTTT; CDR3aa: CASKKEGNTEAFF
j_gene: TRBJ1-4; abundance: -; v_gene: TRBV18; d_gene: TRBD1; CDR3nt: TGTGCCAGCTCACCCCTGGCCGGGACAGGGAGTGAAAAACTGTTTTTT; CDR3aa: CASSPLAGTGSEKLFF
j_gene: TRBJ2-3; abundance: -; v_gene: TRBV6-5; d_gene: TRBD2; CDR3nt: TGTGCCAGCAGTTACGGATTAGCGGGAACAGATACGCAGTATTTT; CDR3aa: CASSYGLAGTDTQYF
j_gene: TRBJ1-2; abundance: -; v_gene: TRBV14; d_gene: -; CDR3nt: TGTGCCAGCAGCCAACTAACAGCTACTAACTATGGCTACACCTTC; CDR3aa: CASSQLTATNYGYTF
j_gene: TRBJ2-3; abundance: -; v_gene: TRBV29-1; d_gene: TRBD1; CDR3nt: TGCAGCGTTGGGGGGGACAGGGTAATTACAGATACGCAGTATTTT; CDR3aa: CSVGGDRVITDTQYF
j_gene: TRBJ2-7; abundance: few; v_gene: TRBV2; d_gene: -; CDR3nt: TGTGCCAGCAGTGCCCAGGGCAGCTCCTACGAGCAGTACTTC; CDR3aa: CASSAQGSSYEQYF
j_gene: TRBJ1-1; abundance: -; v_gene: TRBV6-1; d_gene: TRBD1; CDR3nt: TGTGCCAGCGGGACAGGGGGCTTGAGGACTGAAGCTTTCTTT; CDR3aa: CASGTGGLRTEAFF
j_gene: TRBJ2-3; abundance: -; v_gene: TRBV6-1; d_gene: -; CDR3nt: TGTGCCACTTCGGACAGAGCCTACACAGATACGCAGTATTTT; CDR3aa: CATSDRAYTDTQYF
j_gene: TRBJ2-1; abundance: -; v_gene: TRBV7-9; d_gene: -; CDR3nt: TGTGCCAGCAGCTCCCCAGACTCCTACAATGAGCAGTTCTTC; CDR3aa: CASSSPDSYNEQFF
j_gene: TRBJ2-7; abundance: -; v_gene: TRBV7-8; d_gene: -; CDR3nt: TGTGCCAGCAGCCGAGGAGGTCAAAGCCGGGCATACGAGCAGTACTTC; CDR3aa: CASSRGGQSRAYEQYF
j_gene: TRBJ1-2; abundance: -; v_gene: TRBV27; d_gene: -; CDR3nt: TGTGCCAGCAGTGAGAACAGAAACTATGGCTACACCTTC; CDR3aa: CASSENRNYGYTF
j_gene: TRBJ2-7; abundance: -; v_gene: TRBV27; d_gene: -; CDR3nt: TGTGCCAGCAGTTTAGTGGCGGAAGCTTACGAGCAGTACTTC; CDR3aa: CASSLVAEAYEQYF
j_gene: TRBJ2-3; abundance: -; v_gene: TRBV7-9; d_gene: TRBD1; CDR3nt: TGTGCCAGCACTCCGGGGGACAGGGGCAGAGATACGCAGTATTTT; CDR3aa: CASTPGDRGRDTQYF
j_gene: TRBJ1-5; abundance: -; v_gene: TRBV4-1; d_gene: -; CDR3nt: TGCGCCAGCAGCCAAGGGGGCGGGGCTATCAATCAGCCCCAGCATTTT; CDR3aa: CASSQGGGAINQPQHF